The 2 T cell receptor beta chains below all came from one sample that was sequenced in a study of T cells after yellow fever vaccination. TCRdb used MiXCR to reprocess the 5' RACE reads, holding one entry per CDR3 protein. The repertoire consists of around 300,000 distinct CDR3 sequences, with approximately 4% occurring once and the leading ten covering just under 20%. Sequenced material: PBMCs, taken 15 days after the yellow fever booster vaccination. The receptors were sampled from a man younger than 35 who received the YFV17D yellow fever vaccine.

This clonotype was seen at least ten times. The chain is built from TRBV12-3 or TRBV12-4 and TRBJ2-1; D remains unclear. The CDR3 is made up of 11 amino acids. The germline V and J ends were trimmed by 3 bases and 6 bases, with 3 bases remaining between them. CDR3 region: CASSFINEQFF. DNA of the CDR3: TGTGCCAGCAGTTTTATCAATGAGCAGTTCTTC.

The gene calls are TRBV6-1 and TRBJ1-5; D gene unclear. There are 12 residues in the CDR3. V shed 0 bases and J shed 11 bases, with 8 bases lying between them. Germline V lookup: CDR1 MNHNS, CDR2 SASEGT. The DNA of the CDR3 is TGTGCCAGCAGTGAAGCGCAGGCGGCCCAGCATTTT. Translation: CASSEAQAAQHF.